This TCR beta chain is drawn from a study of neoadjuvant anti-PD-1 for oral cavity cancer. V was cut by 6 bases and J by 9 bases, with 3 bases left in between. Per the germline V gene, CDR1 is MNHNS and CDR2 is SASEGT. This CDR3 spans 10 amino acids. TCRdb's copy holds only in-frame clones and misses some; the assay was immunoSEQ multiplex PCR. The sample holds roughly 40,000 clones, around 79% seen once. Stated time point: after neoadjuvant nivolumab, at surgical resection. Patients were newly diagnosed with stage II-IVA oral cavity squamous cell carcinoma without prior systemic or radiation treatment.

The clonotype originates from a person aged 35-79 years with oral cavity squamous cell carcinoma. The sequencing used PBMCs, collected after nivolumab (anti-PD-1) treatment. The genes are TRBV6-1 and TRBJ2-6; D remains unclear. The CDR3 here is CASSHNVLTF. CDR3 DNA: TGTGCCAGCAGCCACAACGTCCTGACTTTC.